This T cell receptor beta chain derives from a study of immune evolution from preneoplasia to lung adenocarcinoma. Points from the study as a whole: KRAS-mutant nodules had the highest T cell clonality.

This clone ranks as medium-sized. Its antigen remains unknown. Repertoires were generated with immunoSEQ multiplex PCR, while TCRdb's copy carries only in-frame clones and drops some. The sample lists 7,000 or so clones; 77% were seen once. After pathologic assessment, macro-dissection selected premalignant or tumor cells for extraction. The clonotype originates from a person between 60 and 79 years old with lung adenocarcinoma. The sequencing input was FFPE lung adenocarcinoma in situ tissue.

The CDR3 sequence: CSVEGQGNTEAFF. The CDR3, as DNA: TGCAGCGTTGAGGGACAGGGGAACACTGAAGCTTTCTTT. The gene calls are TRBV29-1 and TRBJ1-1; 9 positions agree with TRBD1. V shed 3 bases, J shed 1 base, and the junction held 0 bases outside the gene matches. The CDR3 length is 13 residues. In germline, CDR1 is SQVTM, CDR2 ANQGSEA.